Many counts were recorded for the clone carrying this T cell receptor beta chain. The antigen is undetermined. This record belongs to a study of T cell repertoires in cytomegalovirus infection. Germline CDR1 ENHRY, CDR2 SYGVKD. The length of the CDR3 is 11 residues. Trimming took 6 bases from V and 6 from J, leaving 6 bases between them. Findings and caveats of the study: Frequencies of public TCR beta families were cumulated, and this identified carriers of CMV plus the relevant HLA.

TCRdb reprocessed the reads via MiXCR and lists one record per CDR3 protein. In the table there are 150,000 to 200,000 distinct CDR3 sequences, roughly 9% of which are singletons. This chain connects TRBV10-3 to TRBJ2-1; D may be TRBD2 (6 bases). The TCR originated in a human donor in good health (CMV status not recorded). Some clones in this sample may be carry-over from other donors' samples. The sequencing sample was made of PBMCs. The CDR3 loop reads CAIREGNEQFF. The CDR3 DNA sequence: TGTGCCATCAGGGAGGGCAATGAGCAGTTCTTC.